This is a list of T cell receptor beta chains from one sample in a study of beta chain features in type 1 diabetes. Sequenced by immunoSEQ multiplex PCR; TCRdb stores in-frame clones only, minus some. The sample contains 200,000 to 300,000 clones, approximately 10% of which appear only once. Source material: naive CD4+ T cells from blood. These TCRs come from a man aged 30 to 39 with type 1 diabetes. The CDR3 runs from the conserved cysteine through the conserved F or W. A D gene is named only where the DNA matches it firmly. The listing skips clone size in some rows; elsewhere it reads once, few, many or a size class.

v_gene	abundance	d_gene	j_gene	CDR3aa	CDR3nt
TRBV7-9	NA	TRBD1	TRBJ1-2	CASSKGDSSYGYTF	TGTGCCAGCAGCAAAGGGGACAGTTCCTATGGCTACACCTTC
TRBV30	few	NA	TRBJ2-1	CAWSRGLPYNEQFF	TGTGCCTGGAGTAGGGGCCTCCCGTACAATGAGCAGTTCTTC
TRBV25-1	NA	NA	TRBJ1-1	CASSEGAEAFF	TGTGCCAGCAGTGAAGGAGCTGAAGCTTTCTTT
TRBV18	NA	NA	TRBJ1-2	CASSPFDKATGYTF	TGTGCCAGCTCACCATTTGACAAAGCCACTGGCTACACCTTC
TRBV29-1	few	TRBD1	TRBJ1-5	CSVAGQGSNQPQHF	TGCAGCGTCGCGGGACAGGGTAGCAATCAGCCCCAGCATTTT
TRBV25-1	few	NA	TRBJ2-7	CASSGGLTFRSYEQYF	TGTGCCAGCAGTGGTGGACTGACATTTAGGTCCTACGAGCAGTACTTC
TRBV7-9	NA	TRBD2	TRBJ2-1	CASSLTSGGYEQFF	TGTGCCAGCAGCTTAACTAGCGGGGGCTATGAGCAGTTCTTC
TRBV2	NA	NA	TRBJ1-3	CASSEAAGVRNTIYF	TGTGCCAGCAGTGAAGCTGCAGGGGTTAGAAACACCATATATTTT
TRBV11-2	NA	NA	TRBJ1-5	CASSLTDNNQPQHF	TGTGCCAGCAGCTTAACTGATAACAATCAGCCCCAGCATTTT
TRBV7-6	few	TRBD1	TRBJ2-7	CASRQGASYEQYF	TGTGCCAGCAGACAGGGGGCATCCTACGAGCAGTACTTC
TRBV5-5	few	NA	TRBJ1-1	CASGNLDTADTEAFF	TGTGCCAGCGGCAACCTGGACACCGCGGACACTGAAGCTTTCTTT
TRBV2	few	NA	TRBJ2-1	CASRGPGRNEQFF	TGTGCCAGCAGAGGTCCAGGGCGCAATGAGCAGTTCTTC
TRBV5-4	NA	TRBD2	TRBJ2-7	CASSRSGGAWEQYF	TGTGCCAGCAGCCGGAGCGGGGGGGCCTGGGAGCAGTACTTC
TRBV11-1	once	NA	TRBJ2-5	CASSSRRQETQYF	TGTGCCAGCAGCTCCCGCAGGCAAGAGACCCAGTACTTC
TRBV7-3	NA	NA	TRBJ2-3	CASSYGFGRGTDTQYF	TGTGCCAGCAGCTATGGGTTCGGGCGGGGCACAGATACGCAGTATTTT
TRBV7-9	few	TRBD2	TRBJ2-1	CAMQWAGGPGSYNEQFF	TGTGCCATGCAGTGGGCGGGGGGGCCCGGCTCCTACAATGAGCAGTTCTTC
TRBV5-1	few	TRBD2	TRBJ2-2	CASTLRGTGELFF	TGCGCCAGCACTTTGCGGGGGACCGGGGAGCTGTTTTTT